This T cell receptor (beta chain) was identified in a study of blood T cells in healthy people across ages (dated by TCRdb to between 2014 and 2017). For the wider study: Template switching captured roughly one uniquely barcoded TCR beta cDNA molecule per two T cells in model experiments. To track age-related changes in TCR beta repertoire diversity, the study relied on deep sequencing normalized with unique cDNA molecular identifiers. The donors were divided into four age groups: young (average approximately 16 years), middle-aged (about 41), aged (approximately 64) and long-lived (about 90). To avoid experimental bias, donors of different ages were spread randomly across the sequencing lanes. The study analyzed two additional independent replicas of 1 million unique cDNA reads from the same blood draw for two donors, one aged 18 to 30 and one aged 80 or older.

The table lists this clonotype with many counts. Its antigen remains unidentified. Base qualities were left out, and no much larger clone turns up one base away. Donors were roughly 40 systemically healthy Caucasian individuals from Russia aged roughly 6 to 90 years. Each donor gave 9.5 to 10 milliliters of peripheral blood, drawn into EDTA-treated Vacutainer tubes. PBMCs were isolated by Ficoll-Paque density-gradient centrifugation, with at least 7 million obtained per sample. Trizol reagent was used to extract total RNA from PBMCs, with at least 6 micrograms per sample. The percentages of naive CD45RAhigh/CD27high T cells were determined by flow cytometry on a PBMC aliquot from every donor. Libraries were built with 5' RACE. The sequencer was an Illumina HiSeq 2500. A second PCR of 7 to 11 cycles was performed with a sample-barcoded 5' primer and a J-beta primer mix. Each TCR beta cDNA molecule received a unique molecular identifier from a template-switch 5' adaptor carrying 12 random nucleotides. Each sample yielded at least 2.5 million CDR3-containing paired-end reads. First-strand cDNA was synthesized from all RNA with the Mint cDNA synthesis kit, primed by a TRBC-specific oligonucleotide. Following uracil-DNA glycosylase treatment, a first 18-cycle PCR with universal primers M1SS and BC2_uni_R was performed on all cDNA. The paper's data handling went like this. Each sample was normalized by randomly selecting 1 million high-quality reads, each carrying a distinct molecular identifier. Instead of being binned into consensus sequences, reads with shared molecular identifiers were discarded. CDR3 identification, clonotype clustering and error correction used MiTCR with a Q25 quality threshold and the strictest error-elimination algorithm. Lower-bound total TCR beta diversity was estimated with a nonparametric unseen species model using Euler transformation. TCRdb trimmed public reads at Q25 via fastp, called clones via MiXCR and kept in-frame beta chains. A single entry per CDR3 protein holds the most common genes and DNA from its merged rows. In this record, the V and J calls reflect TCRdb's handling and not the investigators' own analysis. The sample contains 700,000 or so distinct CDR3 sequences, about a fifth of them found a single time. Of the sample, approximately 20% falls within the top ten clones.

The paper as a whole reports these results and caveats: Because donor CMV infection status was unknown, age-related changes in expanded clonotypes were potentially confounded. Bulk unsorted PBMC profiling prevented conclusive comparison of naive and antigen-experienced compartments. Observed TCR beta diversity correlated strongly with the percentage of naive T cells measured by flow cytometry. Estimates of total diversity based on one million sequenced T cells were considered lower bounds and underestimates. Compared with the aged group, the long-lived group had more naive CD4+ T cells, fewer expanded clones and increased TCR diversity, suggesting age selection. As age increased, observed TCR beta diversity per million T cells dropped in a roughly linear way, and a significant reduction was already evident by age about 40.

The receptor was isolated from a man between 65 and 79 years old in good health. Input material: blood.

The CDR3 protein is CSVKIPEDTEAFF. DNA sequence: TGCAGCGTTAAAATACCAGAGGACACTGAAGCTTTCTTT. The chain uses TRBV29-1 and TRBJ1-1, with the identity of the D gene unclear. Reading the germline V gene gives CDR1 SQVTM and CDR2 ANQGSEA. The CDR3 sequence holds 13 residues, the cysteine and phenylalanine included. This entry keeps only the CDR3 DNA: 39 bases, framed from base 1. Between the V and J ends, shortened by 5 bases and 3 bases respectively, the junction contains 13 bases.